This TCR beta chain derives from a study of chemoradiotherapy in HPV16-positive cancers. Study-wide results and limits: Candidate HPV-specific clones and E7-related TCR motifs grew in tumor during treatment.

Germline V lookup: CDR1 SGHNT, CDR2 YYREEE (reference sequence). The V gene end was trimmed by 3 bases and the J gene end by 7 bases; junction bases not matched to a gene: 11. The CDR3 length is 16 residues. Generated by immunoSEQ multiplex PCR, the TCRdb table keeps only in-frame clones and is missing some. Of roughly 6,000 clones listed, under 85% are singletons. Notes on this clone: The antigen is unknown.

This sequence originates from a human donor with HPV-associated anogenital cancer. The source material was tumor tissue, sampled from a patient who underwent chemoradiotherapy. The chain has TRBV5-4 and TRBJ2-1; 9 bases fit TRBD1. In nucleotides, the CDR3 is TGTGCCAGCAGCTCCCCACCGGGACAGGGAGTAAATGAGCAGTTCTTC. Translated: CASSSPPGQGVNEQFF.